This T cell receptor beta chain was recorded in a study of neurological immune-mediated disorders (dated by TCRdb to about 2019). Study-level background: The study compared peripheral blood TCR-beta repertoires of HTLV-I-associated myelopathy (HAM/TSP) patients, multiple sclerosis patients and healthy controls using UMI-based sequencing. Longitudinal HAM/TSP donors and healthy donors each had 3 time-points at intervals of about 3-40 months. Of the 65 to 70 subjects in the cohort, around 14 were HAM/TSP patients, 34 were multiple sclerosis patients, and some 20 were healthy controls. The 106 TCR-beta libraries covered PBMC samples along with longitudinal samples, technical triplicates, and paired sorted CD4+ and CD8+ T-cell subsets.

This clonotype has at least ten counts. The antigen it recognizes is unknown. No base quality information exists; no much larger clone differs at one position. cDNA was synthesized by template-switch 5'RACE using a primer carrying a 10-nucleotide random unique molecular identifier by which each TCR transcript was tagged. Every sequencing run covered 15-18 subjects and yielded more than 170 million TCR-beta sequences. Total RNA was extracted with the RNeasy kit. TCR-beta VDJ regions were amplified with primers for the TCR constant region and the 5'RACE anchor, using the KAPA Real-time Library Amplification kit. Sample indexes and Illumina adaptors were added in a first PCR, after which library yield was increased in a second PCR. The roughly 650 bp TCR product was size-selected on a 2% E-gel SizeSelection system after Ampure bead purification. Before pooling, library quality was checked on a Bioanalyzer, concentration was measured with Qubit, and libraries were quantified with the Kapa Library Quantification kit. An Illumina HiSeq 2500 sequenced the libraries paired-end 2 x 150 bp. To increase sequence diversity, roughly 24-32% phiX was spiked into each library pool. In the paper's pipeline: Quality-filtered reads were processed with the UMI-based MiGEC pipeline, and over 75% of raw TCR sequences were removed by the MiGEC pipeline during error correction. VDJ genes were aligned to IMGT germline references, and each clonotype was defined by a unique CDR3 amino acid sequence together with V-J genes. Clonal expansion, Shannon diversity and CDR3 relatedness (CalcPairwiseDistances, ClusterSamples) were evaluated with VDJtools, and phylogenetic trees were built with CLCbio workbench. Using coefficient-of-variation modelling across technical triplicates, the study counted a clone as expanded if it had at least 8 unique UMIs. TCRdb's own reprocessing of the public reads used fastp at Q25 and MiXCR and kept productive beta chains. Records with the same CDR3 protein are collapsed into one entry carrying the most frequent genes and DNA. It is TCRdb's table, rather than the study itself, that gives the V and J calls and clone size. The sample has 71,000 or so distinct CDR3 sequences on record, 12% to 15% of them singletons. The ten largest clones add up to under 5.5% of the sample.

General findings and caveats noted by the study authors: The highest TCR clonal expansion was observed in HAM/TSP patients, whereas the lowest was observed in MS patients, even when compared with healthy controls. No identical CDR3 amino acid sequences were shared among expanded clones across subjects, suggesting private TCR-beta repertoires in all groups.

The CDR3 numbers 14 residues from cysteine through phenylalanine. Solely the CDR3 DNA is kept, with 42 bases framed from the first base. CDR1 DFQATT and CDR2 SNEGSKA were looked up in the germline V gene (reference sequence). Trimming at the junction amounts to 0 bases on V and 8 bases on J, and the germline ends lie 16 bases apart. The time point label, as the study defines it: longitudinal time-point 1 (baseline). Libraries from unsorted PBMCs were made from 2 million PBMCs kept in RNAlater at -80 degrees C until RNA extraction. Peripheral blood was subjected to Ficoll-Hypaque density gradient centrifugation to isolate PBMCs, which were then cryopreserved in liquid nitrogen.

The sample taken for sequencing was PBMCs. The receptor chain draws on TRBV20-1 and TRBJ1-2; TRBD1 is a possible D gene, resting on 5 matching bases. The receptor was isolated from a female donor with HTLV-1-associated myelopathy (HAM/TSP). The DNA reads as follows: TGCAGTGCTAGAGATTACGGGACCTCAGTAGGCTACACCTTC. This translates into CSARDYGTSVGYTF.